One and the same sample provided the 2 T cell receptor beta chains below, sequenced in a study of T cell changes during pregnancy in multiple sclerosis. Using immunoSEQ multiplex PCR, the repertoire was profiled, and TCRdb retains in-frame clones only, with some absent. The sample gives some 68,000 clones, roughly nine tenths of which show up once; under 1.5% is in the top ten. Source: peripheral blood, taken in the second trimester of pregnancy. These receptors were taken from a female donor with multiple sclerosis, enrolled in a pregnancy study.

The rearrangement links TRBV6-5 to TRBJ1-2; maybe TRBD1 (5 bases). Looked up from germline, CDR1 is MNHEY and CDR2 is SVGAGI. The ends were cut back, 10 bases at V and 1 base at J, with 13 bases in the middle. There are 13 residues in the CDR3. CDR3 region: CATSGPINYGYTF. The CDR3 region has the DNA TGTGCCACCTCAGGGCCAATTAACTATGGCTACACCTTC.

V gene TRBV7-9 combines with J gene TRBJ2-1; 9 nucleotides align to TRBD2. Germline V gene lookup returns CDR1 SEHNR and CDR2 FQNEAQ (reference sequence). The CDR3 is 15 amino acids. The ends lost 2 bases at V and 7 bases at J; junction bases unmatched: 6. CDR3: CASSLWREGLNEQFF. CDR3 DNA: TGTGCCAGCAGCTTATGGCGGGAGGGCCTTAATGAGCAGTTCTTC.